The 9 T cell receptor beta chains below were found in one sample sequenced in a study of spatial heterogeneity in lung cancer. TCRdb ran MiXCR on the 5' RACE reads and lists one entry per CDR3 protein. The sample lists 3,500 to 4,500 distinct CDR3 sequences, roughly 9.4% occurring once. What these receptors recognize is not known. General observations from the study: Mutation counts in tumors were tracked by counts of expanded intratumoral alpha and beta TCRs.

Stated time point: sample taken at primary tumor resection. This material consisted of lung tumor tissue, taken at surgery. Receptors were obtained from a male donor with early-stage non-small cell lung cancer.

This clonotype came up many times. The rearrangement links TRBV9 to TRBJ1-6; 9 bases map to TRBD1. The junction had 3 bases not matched to a gene; V was cut back by 3 bases and J by 8 bases. This CDR3 region has 14 residues. Germline assignment: CDR1 SGDLS and CDR2 YYNGEE. The CDR3 nucleotides are TGTGCCAGCAGCGCAGGGACAGGGTATTCACCCCTCCACTTT. Amino acids: CASSAGTGYSPLHF.

The chain couples TRBV29-1 to TRBJ1-4, with D unresolved. CDR1 and CDR2 (germline): SQVTM, ANQGSEA. V lost 4 bases and J 2 bases, leaving 8 bases between the germline ends. This CDR3 has 13 amino acids. As DNA, the CDR3 is TGCAGCGTTGGAATAGGGACTAATGAAAAACTGTTTTTT. As protein: CSVGIGTNEKLFF.

This clonotype has just a few counts. V is TRBV6-2 or TRBV6-3 and J is TRBJ2-3; D tentatively fits TRBD1 or TRBD2 (5 bases each). The V end was cut by 4 bases, the J end by 7 bases, with 18 bases between. CDR3 size: 15 residues. Germline lookup yields CDR1 MNHEY and CDR2 SVGEGT. In DNA form, the CDR3 reads TGTGCCAGCAGTTCCCAGGGAGCACGAACTAATACGCAGTATTTT. It codes for CASSSQGARTNTQYF.

In this sample, this clonotype is medium-sized (0.01 to 0.1%). The chain joins TRBV19 to TRBJ2-6; D assignment may be TRBD1 or TRBD2 (6 bases each). CDR1 is LNHDA, CDR2 SQIVND, per germline (reference sequence). The germline V and J ends were trimmed by 8 bases and 2 bases, with 13 bases remaining between them. The CDR3 extends over 15 amino acids. CDR3 DNA sequence: TGTGCCAGTCGCACGGGGGCAGCTGGGGCCAACGTCCTGACTTTC. Protein: CASRTGAAGANVLTF.

V gene TRBV7-9 combines with J gene TRBJ2-7, with 9 nucleotides matching TRBD1. Per the germline V gene, CDR1 is SEHNR and CDR2 is FQNEAQ (reference sequence). The J segment lost 4 bases and the V segment lost 4 bases, leaving 8 bases of the junction unmatched. The CDR3 has 15 residues. As DNA, the CDR3 is TGTGCCAGCAGCTCTCCGGGACAGGGATGGTACGAGCAGTACTTC. Its translation: CASSSPGQGWYEQYF.

In this sample, this clonotype is medium-sized. The rearrangement links TRBV11-2 to TRBJ1-4; D perhaps matches TRBD1 (5 bases). The V end was cut by 3 bases, the J end by 1 base, with 12 bases between. The CDR3 extends over 16 amino acids. Germline V gives CDR1 SGHAT, CDR2 FQNNGV. The CDR3 nucleotides read TGTGCCAGCAGCTTCGACAGTCAGCTAACTAATGAAAAACTGTTTTTT. The encoded protein is CASSFDSQLTNEKLFF.

The chain has TRBV20-1 and TRBJ1-2; tentative D call: TRBD1 (6 bases). Trimming stripped 6 bases from V and 3 bases from J, with 17 bases between. Germline V gene data show CDR1 as DFQATT and CDR2 as SNEGSKA (reference sequence). There are 14 residues in the CDR3. As DNA, the CDR3 is TGCAGTGCCTGGGGGCGGGGAGAGGACTATGGCTACACCTTC. It specifies CSAWGRGEDYGYTF.

This rearrangement joins TRBV12-3 or TRBV12-4 to TRBJ2-2, with D possibly TRBD1 on 5 matching bases. This CDR3 spans 14 amino acids. Trimming took off 7 bases at V and 2 bases at J, with 11 bases between the two ends. The CDR3 loop reads CASTQGVNTGELFF. The CDR3 coding sequence is TGTGCCAGCACCCAAGGGGTAAACACCGGGGAGCTGTTTTTT.

This clonotype is medium-sized in the sample. J is TRBJ2-3 and V is TRBV24-1; 9 bases align to TRBD1. With 2 bases clipped from V and 6 bases from J, the junction kept 5 bases outside the gene matches. The CDR3 runs 15 residues. The germline V gene encodes CDR1 KGHDR and CDR2 SFDVKD. CDR3 residues: CATSDSGQGLDTQYF. The DNA of the CDR3 is TGTGCCACCAGTGATTCCGGACAGGGGTTGGATACGCAGTATTTT.